This T cell receptor (beta chain) was identified during a study of blood T cell repertoires in COVID-19. Sequenced by immunoSEQ multiplex PCR; TCRdb stores in-frame clones only, minus some. The table shows about 160,000 clones, with approximately 80% occurring only once. Between the trimmed V and J ends, which lost 5 bases and 0 bases, there was a span of 15 bases. Per the germline V gene, CDR1 is SEHNR and CDR2 is FQNEAQ (reference sequence). The CDR3 sequence is 16 residues long. Sequenced: peripheral blood. This TCR was sampled from a woman older than 75 with acute or convalescent COVID-19. V gene TRBV7-9 combines with J gene TRBJ2-3; possible D gene TRBD2, 6 bases. CDR3 bases: TGTGCCAGCAGCGCAAGCGGGCGGAGGAGCACAGATACGCAGTATTTT. Translated: CASSASGRRSTDTQYF.